There are a few counts of the clone carrying this TCR beta chain. This entry comes from a study of T cell repertoires in cytomegalovirus infection. Study overall: Public signatures in TCR beta pointed to CMV infection and matching HLA type.

From the reads, TCRdb called clonotypes with MiXCR, one entry per CDR3 protein. The data hold fewer than 350,000 distinct CDR3 sequences, with roughly 9.5% observed a single time. Sequencing was done on a sample of PBMCs. The source is a human donor in good health (CMV status not recorded). Some clones in this sample may be carry-over from other donors' samples.

The CDR3 protein is CASSQSGTGSYEQYF. The CDR3, as DNA: TGTGCCAGCAGTCAATCCGGGACAGGGAGTTACGAGCAGTACTTC. V gene TRBV6-1 combines with J gene TRBJ2-7, with TRBD1 identical over 9 bases. Germline values: CDR1 MNHNS, CDR2 SASEGT. The CDR3 runs 15 residues. V gave up 5 bases and J gave up 4 bases; unmatched junction bases: 9.